The clone carrying this T cell receptor (beta chain) was detected many times. The antigen remains undetermined. TCR beta CDR3 regions came from multiplex PCR with 32 forward V and 13 reverse J primers. TCRdb re-derived calls from the multiplex PCR reads in MiXCR, one entry per CDR3 protein. Of 5,600 or so distinct CDR3 sequences in the sample, 18% were seen once. The data are from a study of immune heterogeneity within non-small cell lung tumors. The overall study: Of the tumors, 4 were squamous cell, about ten non-squamous, and 1 not otherwise specified.

Study-wide results and limits: Local tumor mutational burden showed a correlation with local T-cell clonality that was moderate but significant (R around 0.34).

The starting template was genomic DNA from bulk tumor, approximately 600 ng per sample. Primary tumors were biopsied several times each, far apart, intraoperatively. Curative surgical treatment was performed in patients who had newly diagnosed, untreated non-small cell lung cancer. CDR3 length equals 18 residues. With 10 bases clipped from V and 6 bases from J, the junction kept 22 bases outside the gene matches. The V gene's germline CDR1 is MNHNS and CDR2 SASEGT. This chain links TRBV6-1 with TRBJ2-2; TRBD1 agrees at 8 bases. The clonotype comes from a man aged 40-49 years with non-small cell lung cancer. Sequenced: lung tumor tissue. CDR3 nucleotide sequence: TGTGCCATGGCCCGTATGGGGCAGGGGGCAGTCGGAGCCGGGGAGCTGTTTTTT. Protein product: CAMARMGQGAVGAGELFF.